Listed below are T cell receptor beta chains from one sample, sequenced in a study of shared clonotypes between healthy human individuals. TCRdb's table, derived via immunoSEQ multiplex PCR, lists solely in-frame clones and lacks some. Here the sample spans approximately 740,000 clones, nearly 95% being singletons. The sequenced material came from naive CD8+ T cells sorted from blood. All receptors derive from a man aged 25-40 years in good health. Both conserved end residues are part of each CDR3. D genes are given only for firm matches. Only some rows state a clone size, as once, few, many or a class for expanded clones.

>.|TRBV11-2|TRBJ1-1|.
CASRTPTGGQRTEAFF
TGTGCCAGCAGAACGCCGACGGGGGGCCAGCGGACTGAAGCTTTCTTT
>.|TRBV7-2|TRBJ2-2|.
CASSGPVLFTGELFF
TGTGCCAGCAGCGGCCCTGTCCTTTTCACCGGGGAGCTGTTTTTT
>.|TRBV25-1|TRBJ2-7|.
CASSDSPMGPYEQYF
TGTGCCAGCAGTGATTCCCCAATGGGGCCCTACGAGCAGTACTTC
>.|TRBV5-1|TRBJ2-3|TRBD1
CASRTGTATGTDTQYF
TGCGCCAGCAGAACCGGGACAGCAACAGGCACAGATACGCAGTATTTT
>.|TRBV13|TRBJ2-7|TRBD2
CASSSRGGEDEQYF
TGTGCCAGCAGCTCCCGGGGAGGGGAGGACGAGCAGTACTTC
>.|TRBV29-1|TRBJ2-7|.
CSVSEGQAIYEQYF
TGCAGCGTCTCCGAGGGCCAGGCCATCTACGAGCAGTACTTC
>.|TRBV19|TRBJ2-1|TRBD1
CATTTGGYYNEQFF
TGTGCCACTACGACAGGGGGCTATTACAATGAGCAGTTCTTC
>.|TRBV7-7|TRBJ2-7|.
CASSLSEHPFYEQYF
TGTGCCAGCAGCTTATCGGAACACCCTTTCTACGAGCAGTACTTC
>.|TRBV15|TRBJ2-1|.
CATSRDRTGDGHEQFF
TGTGCCACCAGCAGAGATCGTACCGGGGACGGGCATGAGCAGTTCTTC
>.|TRBV5-1|TRBJ1-1|.
CASSLEGGVGTEAFF
TGCGCCAGCAGCTTGGAGGGGGGCGTTGGGACTGAAGCTTTCTTT
>once|TRBV5-6|TRBJ2-7|.
CASSATETVYEQYF
TGTGCCAGCAGCGCCACAGAAACCGTCTACGAGCAGTACTTC
>.|TRBV27|TRBJ2-1|.
CASSPTVISREQFF
TGTGCCAGCAGTCCAACAGTGATTTCACGGGAGCAGTTCTTC
>.|TRBV6-1|TRBJ2-7|TRBD2
CASSEGLAGTYEQYF
TGTGCCAGCAGTGAAGGACTAGCGGGGACCTACGAGCAGTACTTC
>.|TRBV7-3|TRBJ2-1|.
CASSLGSGGDEQFF
TGTGCCAGCAGCTTAGGTAGCGGAGGGGATGAGCAGTTCTTC
>.|TRBV4-1|TRBJ2-7|.
CASSQETGSEGSYEQYF
TGCGCCAGCAGCCAAGAGACGGGTAGCGAGGGCTCCTACGAGCAGTACTTC
>.|TRBV7-9|TRBJ1-5|.
CASSLGSGGSNQPQHF
TGTGCCAGCAGCTTAGGGTCCGGAGGGAGCAATCAGCCCCAGCATTTT
>.|TRBV27|TRBJ2-7|TRBD1
CASSKGQAYEQYF
TGTGCCAGCAGCAAGGGACAGGCCTACGAGCAGTACTTC
>.|TRBV5-1|TRBJ2-3|.
CASSLVPDTQYF
TGCGCCAGCAGCTTGGTTCCAGATACGCAGTATTTT
>few|TRBV6-1|TRBJ2-1|.
CASSRTSGNEQFF
TGTGCCAGCAGTAGAACTAGTGGCAATGAGCAGTTCTTC
>.|TRBV7-9|TRBJ1-4|.
CASSLLGEIATNEKLFF
TGTGCCAGCAGCTTATTGGGAGAGATTGCAACTAATGAAAAACTGTTTTTT
>.|TRBV27|TRBJ2-7|.
CASSFLGESYEQYF
TGTGCCAGCAGTTTTTTGGGAGAGTCCTACGAGCAGTACTTC
>.|TRBV14|TRBJ2-3|TRBD2
CASSREREGWLDTQYF
TGTGCCAGCAGCCGGGAGCGGGAGGGATGGTTGGATACGCAGTATTTT
>.|TRBV5-1|TRBJ2-7|.
CASSSGHPGYEQYF
TGCGCCAGCAGCTCGGGACACCCAGGCTACGAGCAGTACTTC
>.|TRBV27|TRBJ2-3|.
CASSSDRLSTDTQYF
TGTGCCAGCAGTTCCGACAGGCTTAGCACAGATACGCAGTATTTT
>.|TRBV5-1|TRBJ2-1|.
CASSWGYNNEQFF
TGCGCCAGCAGCTGGGGGTATAACAATGAGCAGTTCTTC
>once|TRBV25-1|TRBJ2-1|.
CASQLEGNEQFF
TGTGCCAGCCAACTGGAAGGCAATGAGCAGTTCTTC
>.|TRBV13|TRBJ1-2|TRBD1
CASQRQGEGGYTF
TGTGCCAGCCAGAGACAGGGGGAGGGCGGCTACACCTTC
>.|TRBV5-1|TRBJ2-7|TRBD2
CASSWGGATYEQYF
TGCGCCAGCAGCTGGGGGGGTGCGACCTACGAGCAGTACTTC
>.|TRBV9|TRBJ2-7|TRBD2
CASSERGGTSSYEQYF
TGTGCCAGCAGCGAGAGGGGAGGGACTAGCAGCTACGAGCAGTACTTC
>.|TRBV27|TRBJ1-1|.
CASTSNRVLDTEAFF
TGTGCCAGCACCTCTAACAGGGTTTTGGACACTGAAGCTTTCTTT
>.|TRBV5-1|TRBJ2-7|.
CASSVPDKSSYEQYF
TGCGCCAGCAGCGTGCCGGACAAAAGCTCCTACGAGCAGTACTTC
>.|TRBV7-9|TRBJ2-7|.
CASSFGDLLYEQYF
TGTGCCAGCAGCTTTGGCGACCTCCTCTACGAGCAGTACTTC
>.|TRBV10-3|TRBJ1-1|.
CAISDSGGRVGITEAFF
TGTGCCATCAGTGACTCGGGTGGCCGGGTTGGTATCACTGAAGCTTTCTTT
>.|TRBV27|TRBJ2-1|.
CASSLSTEDSYNEQFF
TGTGCCAGCAGTTTATCGACAGAAGACTCCTACAATGAGCAGTTCTTC
>once|TRBV15|TRBJ1-3|.
CATSRDSSGATIYF
TGTGCCACCAGCAGAGATTCTTCGGGGGCAACCATATATTTT
>.|TRBV7-9|TRBJ2-7|TRBD1
CASSTPGQGAGYEQYF
TGTGCCAGCAGTACTCCGGGACAGGGGGCCGGATACGAGCAGTACTTC
>once|TRBV7-6|TRBJ1-5|TRBD1
CASSPGQGSQPQHF
TGTGCCAGCAGCCCCGGACAGGGAAGTCAGCCCCAGCATTTT
>.|TRBV7-6|TRBJ2-3|.
CASSHLDPDTQYF
TGTGCCAGCAGCCACCTCGACCCAGATACGCAGTATTTT
>.|TRBV19|TRBJ2-7|TRBD1
CASSPRTGVLYEQYF
TGTGCCAGTAGTCCCCGGACAGGGGTTTTATACGAGCAGTACTTC
>.|TRBV29-1|TRBJ2-7|TRBD2
CSVVGGGSYEQYF
TGCAGCGTTGTAGGCGGCGGGAGCTACGAGCAGTACTTC
>.|TRBV19|TRBJ2-2|.
CASSTDPGGELFF
TGTGCCAGTAGTACGGATCCCGGCGGGGAGCTGTTTTTT
>.|TRBV28|TRBJ2-1|.
CASSEGLYNEQFF
TGTGCCAGCAGCGAGGGGCTATACAATGAGCAGTTCTTC
>.|TRBV6-1|TRBJ2-7|.
CASSDWGASYEQYF
TGTGCCAGCAGTGATTGGGGGGCTTCCTACGAGCAGTACTTC
>.|TRBV27|TRBJ2-3|.
CASSRGDTQYF
TGTGCCAGCTCCCGGGGGGATACGCAGTATTTT
>.|TRBV7-8|TRBJ2-7|TRBD1
CASSLLSGQLVYEQYF
TGTGCCAGCAGTCTTCTATCGGGACAGCTTGTCTACGAGCAGTACTTC
>.|TRBV4-3|TRBJ1-1|.
CASSQEFNTEAFF
TGCGCCAGCAGCCAAGAGTTTAACACTGAAGCTTTCTTT
>once|TRBV5-4|TRBJ2-1|TRBD2
CASSRTSGSVEQFF
TGTGCCAGCAGCCGGACTAGCGGGAGTGTTGAGCAGTTCTTC
>once|TRBV7-6|TRBJ2-7|.
CASSRDDSYEQYF
TGTGCCAGCAGTCGGGACGATTCCTACGAGCAGTACTTC
>few|TRBV9|TRBJ2-1|TRBD1
CASSVWDSPYEQFF
TGTGCCAGCAGCGTATGGGACAGCCCCTATGAGCAGTTCTTC
>.|TRBV2|TRBJ2-1|.
CASSQTSNEQFF
TGTGCCAGCAGCCAGACTAGCAATGAGCAGTTCTTC
>few|TRBV28|TRBJ1-2|.
CASTLGRRAEGGYTF
TGTGCCAGCACCCTGGGCAGGAGAGCCGAGGGTGGCTACACCTTC